The present TCR beta chain was sequenced within a study of shared clonotypes between healthy human individuals. General study results and limits: Shared across a few donors were around 4.7% of the naive CD4 clonotypes.

A word on this clone: The antigen is unknown.

As defined, naive CD8 cells were CD45RO-negative and positively selected for CCR7, with terminally differentiated effector memory CD45RA+ cells excluded. The test was conducted at deep level. Splitting of each subset's genomic DNA was done evenly across several immunoSEQ plates. The assay was immunoSEQ multiplex PCR, and TCRdb's table has in-frame clones only and misses some. The sample comprises under 2,000,000 clones, less than 95% of which are singletons, and more than 0.95% rests with the top ten. The receptor was derived from a man between 18 and 29 years old in good health. Material: naive CD8+ T cells sorted from blood.

CDR3 amino acids: CASSLVAPNSQGRADTQYF. The CDR3 DNA reads as TGTGCCAGCAGCTTAGTGGCGCCGAATAGCCAAGGGCGGGCAGATACGCAGTATTTT. V gene TRBV11-2 combines with J gene TRBJ2-3; TRBD2 is a possible D gene (5 bases). V lost 1 base to trimming and J lost 4 bases, with 24 bases between them. Germline V gives CDR1 SGHAT, CDR2 FQNNGV. The length of the CDR3 is 19 residues.